This record looks at one TCR beta chain sequence and its context. Its specificity is not known. All donors were healthy, and all were Caucasian. MiXCR was run by TCRdb on the 5' RACE reads, yielding one entry per CDR3 protein. The repertoire consists of more than 350,000 distinct CDR3 sequences, with approximately 10% occurring once and the leading ten covering about 9.1%. V dropped 0 bases and J dropped 4; count of bases not matched to a gene: 3. The V gene's germline CDR1 is MNHNS and CDR2 SASEGT. The CDR3 totals 15 residues. The record originates from a study of identical twins. Study-wide results and limits: Reduced insertions were recorded for abundant cord blood beta clonotypes, with no such pattern in memory repertoires. Findings depended on cross-sectional statistics rather than tracking the same donors.

J is TRBJ2-7 and V is TRBV6-1; TRBD1 agrees at 10 bases. This sequence originates from a woman in her forties or fifties in good health. The sequenced sample consisted of naive T cells sorted from blood. As DNA, the CDR3 is TGTGCCAGCAGTGAAGCACCGGGACAGGGGTACGAGCAGTACGTC. Translating gives CASSEAPGQGYEQYV.